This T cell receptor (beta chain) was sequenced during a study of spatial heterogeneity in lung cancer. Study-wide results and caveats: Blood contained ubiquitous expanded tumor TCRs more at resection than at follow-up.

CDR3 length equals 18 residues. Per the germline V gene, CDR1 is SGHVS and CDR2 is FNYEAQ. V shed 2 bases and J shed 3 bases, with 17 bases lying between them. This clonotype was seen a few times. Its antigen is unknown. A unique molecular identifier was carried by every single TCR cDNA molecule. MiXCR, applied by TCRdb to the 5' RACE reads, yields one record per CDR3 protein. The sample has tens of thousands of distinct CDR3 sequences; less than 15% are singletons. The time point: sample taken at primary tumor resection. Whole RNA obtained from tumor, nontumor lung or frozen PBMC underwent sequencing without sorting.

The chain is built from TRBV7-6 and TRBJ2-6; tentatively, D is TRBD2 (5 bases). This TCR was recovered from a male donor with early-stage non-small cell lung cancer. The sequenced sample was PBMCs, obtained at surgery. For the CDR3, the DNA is TGTGCCAGCAGCTTAATGCCCGGGATTGGCTATGGGGCCAACGTCCTGACTTTC. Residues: CASSLMPGIGYGANVLTF. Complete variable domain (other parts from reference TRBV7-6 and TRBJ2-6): GAGVSQSPRYKVTKRGQDVALRCDPISGHVSLYWYRQALGQGPEFLTYFNYEAQQDKSGLPNDRFSAERPEGSISTLTIQRTEQRDSAMYRCASSLMPGIGYGANVLTFGAGSRLTVL.